These 25 T cell receptor beta chains were sequenced from one sample in a study of cytomegalovirus exposure and HLA in healthy donors. The method was immunoSEQ multiplex PCR; TCRdb's version includes in-frame clones alone and lacks a portion of them. The table has approximately 200,000 clones, over 65% seen once. Sequenced input: PBMCs. Receptor source: a man between 18 and 29 years old in good health and CMV-seropositive.

J is TRBJ1-1 and V is TRBV30; D is unclear. Germline CDR1 reads GTSNPN; CDR2 reads SVGIG (reference sequence). Trimming stripped 5 bases from V and 0 bases from J, with 7 bases between. This CDR3 region has 12 residues. CDR3 sequence (DNA): TGTGCCTGGTGGGAGATGAACACTGAAGCTTTCTTT. Encoded protein: CAWWEMNTEAFF.

The gene calls are TRBV15 and TRBJ2-7; perhaps TRBD2 as D (6 bases). CDR3 length: 14 residues. Germline loops: CDR1 LNHNV, CDR2 YYDKDF (reference sequence). V shed 1 base and J shed 1 base, with 8 bases lying between them. The CDR3 nucleotides are TGTGCCACCAGCAGAGTGGGGGGTTCCTACGAGCAGTACTTC. Translated: CATSRVGGSYEQYF.

The chain couples TRBV5-6 to TRBJ2-1, with D perhaps matching TRBD2 (6 bases). V lost 4 bases to trimming and J lost 9 bases, with 23 bases between them. Germline assignment: CDR1 SGHDT and CDR2 YYEEEE. CDR3 length: 16 amino acids. CDR3 protein: CASSQLGLKEGTEQFF. As DNA, the CDR3 is TGTGCCAGCAGCCAACTAGGACTCAAGGAGGGGACTGAGCAGTTCTTC.

The chain couples TRBV28 to TRBJ2-7; 13 positions agree with TRBD2. Trimming took 6 bases from V and 4 from J; bases not matched to a gene: 9. This CDR3 has 16 amino acids. From germline, CDR1 is MDHEN and CDR2 SYDVKM. This chain's CDR3 is CASRETSGREHYEQYF. CDR3 DNA: TGTGCCAGCAGGGAAACTAGCGGGAGGGAGCATTACGAGCAGTACTTC.

The chain uses TRBV27 and TRBJ2-7, with 9 nucleotides matching TRBD1. With 4 bases clipped from V and 2 bases from J, the junction kept 0 bases outside the gene matches. Germline V CDR1 and CDR2: MNHEY, SMNVEV (reference sequence). The length of the CDR3 is 13 residues. The CDR3 bases are TGTGCCAGCAGTTGGGACAGGGCCTACGAGCAGTACTTC. Amino acid sequence: CASSWDRAYEQYF.

The genes are TRBV7-2 and TRBJ2-3; no firm D call. V was shortened by 5 bases and J by 4 bases, with 4 bases between the two germline ends. Germline V lookup: CDR1 SGHTA, CDR2 FQGNSA. The CDR3 covers 11 residues. CDR3 bases: TGTGCCAGCAGCCCCGCAGATACGCAGTATTTT. Translated: CASSPADTQYF.

This clone was picked up a small number of times. V and J are TRBV11-2 and TRBJ2-7, with TRBD2 matching over 11 bases. CDR3 length equals 15 residues. Trimming cost V 5 bases and J 2 bases; bases outside gene matches: 5. Germline CDR1 is SGHAT and CDR2 is FQNNGV. The CDR3 DNA reads TGTGCCAGCAGCCTGGGACTAGCGGCCACCTACGAGCAGTACTTC. Amino acid sequence: CASSLGLAATYEQYF.

This rearrangement joins TRBV11-2 to TRBJ2-7; 11 nucleotides line up with TRBD2. Per the germline V gene, CDR1 is SGHAT and CDR2 is FQNNGV. CDR3 length equals 14 residues. Trimming removed 6 bases from V and 4 bases from J; junction bases left unmatched: 5. CDR3: CASRPIAGGYEQYF. In nucleotides, the CDR3 is TGTGCCAGCAGACCGATAGCGGGAGGGTACGAGCAGTACTTC.

V and J are TRBV28 and TRBJ2-7; weak D call: TRBD2 (6 bases). The CDR3 sequence is 14 residues long. Trimming took off 2 bases at V and 0 bases at J, with 8 bases between the two ends. Germline values: CDR1 MDHEN, CDR2 SYDVKM. In DNA form, the CDR3 reads TGTGCCAGCAGTTTAGCGGGGAGCTCCTACGAGCAGTACTTC. Amino acids: CASSLAGSSYEQYF. Full variable domain (remainder filled in from reference TRBV28 and TRBJ2-7): DVKVTQSSRYLVKRTGEKVFLECVQDMDHENMFWYRQDPGLGLRLIYFSYDVKMKEKGDIPEGYSVSREKKERFSLILESASTNQTSMYLCASSLAGSSYEQYFGPGTRLTVT.

This clone was found a few times. The chain combines TRBV6-6 with TRBJ2-2, with D tentatively TRBD1 (6 bases). The CDR3 length is 14 residues. Germline V gene sequence: CDR1 MNHNY, CDR2 SVGAGI (reference sequence). V gave up 7 bases and J gave up 4 bases, with 13 bases separating them. The DNA of the CDR3 is TGTGCCAGCACAACAGGGCCATCCACCGGGGAGCTGTTTTTT. This encodes CASTTGPSTGELFF.

V usage is TRBV18 and J usage is TRBJ1-1, with a possible D match to TRBD1 (6 bases). CDR3 size: 15 residues. Trimming cost V 3 bases and J 0 bases, with 11 bases left between them. The germline CDR1 and CDR2 sequences are KGHSH and LQKENI. CDR3 sequence reads: CASSPTGIMNTEAFF. The CDR3 DNA reads TGTGCCAGCTCACCGACAGGCATTATGAACACTGAAGCTTTCTTT.

This sequence joins TRBV19 and TRBJ2-7; 8 bases line up with TRBD1. From germline, CDR1 is LNHDA and CDR2 SQIVND (reference sequence). The CDR3 sequence is 15 residues long. With 5 bases clipped from V and 5 bases from J, the junction kept 11 bases outside the gene matches. The DNA for the CDR3 is TGTGCCAGTAGTTTCGGACAGGGCGCTCTAGACGAGCAGTACTTC. It specifies CASSFGQGALDEQYF.

This clone showed up just a few times. The chain combines TRBV13 with TRBJ1-2; TRBD1 agrees at 7 bases. Per the germline V gene, CDR1 is PRHDT and CDR2 is FYEKMQ (reference sequence). The CDR3 contains 15 residues. V lost 3 bases to trimming and J lost 5 bases; unmatched junction nucleotides: 9. CDR3 loop: CASSLVQDRWYGYTF. The CDR3 DNA follows: TGTGCCAGCAGCTTGGTTCAGGACAGGTGGTATGGCTACACCTTC. The full variable domain, its missing parts supplied by reference TRBV13 and TRBJ1-2, is AAGVIQSPRHLIKEKRETATLKCYPIPRHDTVYWYQQGPGQDPQFLISFYEKMQSDKGSIPDRFSAQQFSDYHSELNMSSLELGDSALYFCASSLVQDRWYGYTFGSGTRLTVV.

This clone has at least ten counts. The chain carries TRBV2 and TRBJ2-7, with 7 nucleotides matching TRBD2. The germline gives CDR1 SNHLY, CDR2 FYNNEI. Trimming removed 8 bases from V and 1 base from J; junction bases left unmatched: 5. CDR3 length: 13 amino acids. CDR3 DNA sequence: TGTGCCAGCGGGGGGGTCGGGTCCTACGAGCAGTACTTC. It encodes CASGGVGSYEQYF.

This chain joins TRBV7-9 and TRBJ2-3, with D perhaps TRBD1 (6 bases). There are 15 residues in the CDR3. V was trimmed by 3 bases and J by 6 bases, leaving 16 bases between them. The V gene's germline CDR1 is SEHNR and CDR2 FQNEAQ (reference sequence). CDR3 amino acids: CASSFIQGSDDTQYF. The CDR3 DNA follows: TGTGCCAGCAGCTTCATTCAGGGGTCAGATGATACGCAGTATTTT. The complete variable domain, with remaining parts taken from reference TRBV7-9 and TRBJ2-3, reads DTGVSQNPRHKITKRGQNVTFRCDPISEHNRLYWYRQTLGQGPEFLTYFQNEAQLEKSRLLSDRFSAERPKGSFSTLEIQRTEQGDSAMYLCASSFIQGSDDTQYFGPGTRLTVL.

This chain links TRBV7-3 with TRBJ2-6; 7 nucleotides line up with TRBD1. Per the germline V gene, CDR1 is SGHTA and CDR2 is FQGTGA. The CDR3 extends over 18 amino acids. The ends lost 7 bases at V and 0 bases at J; junction bases unmatched: 12. In DNA, the CDR3 is TGTGCCAGCACAGTCCCGGGACAGTCTCTCTCTGGGGCCAACGTCCTGACTTTC. This sequence encodes CASTVPGQSLSGANVLTF.

This rearrangement joins TRBV15 to TRBJ2-7, with 7 bases identical to TRBD1. This CDR3 is built from 13 residues. Germline assignment: CDR1 LNHNV and CDR2 YYDKDF (reference sequence). The J segment lost 6 bases and the V segment lost 4 bases, leaving 6 bases of the junction unmatched. CDR3 bases: TGTGCCACCAGCACGACTCCAGGGGGCGAGCAGTACTTC. Its protein is CATSTTPGGEQYF.

The V call is TRBV7-2, the J call TRBJ2-7; 10 nucleotides align to TRBD2. Germline V lookup: CDR1 SGHTA, CDR2 FQGNSA. The length of the CDR3 is 19 residues. Trimming took 3 bases from V and 4 from J; bases not matched to a gene: 18. CDR3: CASSFYPRTSGKNRYEQYF. The CDR3 DNA follows: TGTGCCAGCAGCTTTTATCCCAGAACTAGCGGGAAAAACCGGTACGAGCAGTACTTC.

About this clone itself: The same CDR3 also results from other DNA sequences found in this sample. The V and J genes are TRBV5-1 and TRBJ2-3; 8 bases agree with TRBD2. This CDR3 region has 13 residues. Germline CDR1 reads SGHRS; CDR2 reads YFSETQ. The junction had 2 bases not matched to a gene; V was cut back by 7 bases and J by 1 base. The CDR3 region is CASGREGTDTQYF. The CDR3 nucleotides are TGCGCCAGCGGGCGGGAGGGCACAGATACGCAGTATTTT.

Points on this clone: Other DNA sequences in this specimen translate into the identical CDR3. This chain connects TRBV2 to TRBJ2-7, with 11 bases identical to TRBD2. The CDR3 runs to 14 residues. CDR1 is SNHLY and CDR2 is FYNNEI in the germline V gene. The V and J ends lost 5 bases and 2 bases, in that order; junction bases with no gene match: 2. CDR3 amino acids: CASSLAGGPYEQYF. The CDR3 DNA reads TGTGCCAGCAGTCTAGCGGGAGGCCCCTACGAGCAGTACTTC.

The chain uses TRBV2 and TRBJ2-7, with D possibly matching TRBD1 (5 bases). Looked up from germline, CDR1 is SNHLY and CDR2 is FYNNEI. The CDR3 extends over 11 amino acids. Trimming removed 3 bases at V and 6 bases at J, with 6 bases between. CDR3 sequence (DNA): TGTGCCAGCAGTGAGGGGCCCGAGCAGTACTTC. Translating it yields CASSEGPEQYF.

The chain employs TRBV7-2 and TRBJ1-5; D is perhaps TRBD1 (5 bases). Germline assignment: CDR1 SGHTA and CDR2 FQGNSA. The CDR3 totals 16 residues. V gave up 1 base and J gave up 2 bases, with 12 bases separating them. DNA for the CDR3: TGTGCCAGCAGCTTAGGCAGGGTCATTGGCAATCAGCCCCAGCATTTT. Translating gives CASSLGRVIGNQPQHF.

The rearrangement uses TRBV25-1 and TRBJ2-5, with TRBD1 matching 7 bases. Germline CDR1 reads MGHDK; CDR2 reads SYGVNS. There are 15 residues in the CDR3. V lost 7 bases and J lost 2; bases outside the gene matches: 10. The CDR3 is CASTRGWTGQETQYF. Written as DNA, the CDR3 is TGTGCCAGCACCAGAGGGTGGACAGGTCAAGAGACCCAGTACTTC.

V and J are TRBV5-3 and TRBJ1-5, with a tentative D call TRBD1 (5 bases). TRBV5-3 is recorded as an ORF, its role being uncertain. The CDR3 loop spans 14 amino acids. V was shortened by 3 bases and J by 2 bases, with 9 bases between the two germline ends. CDR3 residues: CARSSDRGNQPQHF. CDR3 in DNA: TGTGCCAGAAGCTCCGACAGAGGCAATCAGCCCCAGCATTTT.

This clone was seen only once. The chain uses TRBV23-1 and TRBJ2-2; TRBD1 might be the D (5 bases). TRBV23-1 falls under the ORF class, with uncertain function. The CDR3 contains 18 residues. Trimming shortened V by 0 bases and J by 4 bases, and 18 bases separated the two germline ends. CDR3 loop: CASSQSPVGARITGELFF. The CDR3 DNA follows: TGCGCCAGCAGTCAATCTCCGGTAGGGGCCAGGATCACCGGGGAGCTGTTTTTT.